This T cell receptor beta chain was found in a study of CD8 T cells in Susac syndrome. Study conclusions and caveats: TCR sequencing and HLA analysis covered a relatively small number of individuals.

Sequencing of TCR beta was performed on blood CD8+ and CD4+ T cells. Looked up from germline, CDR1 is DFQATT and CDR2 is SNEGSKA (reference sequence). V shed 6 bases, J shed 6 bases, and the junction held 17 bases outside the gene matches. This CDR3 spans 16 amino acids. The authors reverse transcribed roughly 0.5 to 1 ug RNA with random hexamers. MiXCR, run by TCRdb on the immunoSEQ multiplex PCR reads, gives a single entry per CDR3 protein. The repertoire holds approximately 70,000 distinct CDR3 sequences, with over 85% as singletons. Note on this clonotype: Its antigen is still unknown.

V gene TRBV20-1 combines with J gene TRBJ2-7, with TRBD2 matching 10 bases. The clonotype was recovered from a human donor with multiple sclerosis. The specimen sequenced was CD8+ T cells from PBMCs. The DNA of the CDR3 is TGCAGTGCCGACACTAGCGGGAAACCCTCTTGGGGCGAGCAGTACTTC. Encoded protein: CSADTSGKPSWGEQYF.